The rows below give T cell receptor beta chains drawn from one sample of a study of blood T cell repertoires in COVID-19. Using immunoSEQ multiplex PCR, the repertoire was profiled, and TCRdb retains in-frame clones only, with some absent. The sample contains around 100,000 clones, roughly nine tenths of which appear only once. The source material was peripheral blood. The receptors come from a woman older than 75 in a cohort sampled during active COVID-19. Each CDR3 is given with its conserved first and last residue. The D gene is left open where the match is weak.

CDR3aa,d_gene,v_gene,j_gene
CASSTTPNTEAFF,NA,TRBV6-6,TRBJ1-1
CASSYSGQGTDTQYF,NA,TRBV6-5,TRBJ2-3
CASSYPGSGEQYF,NA,TRBV6-5,TRBJ2-7
CASSYSGQGRTEAFF,TRBD1,TRBV7-9,TRBJ1-1
CASSLARVEQFF,NA,TRBV12-3/TRBV12-4,TRBJ2-1
CASSPAGATEAFF,NA,TRBV28,TRBJ1-1
CSVEQNSDEQFF,NA,TRBV29-1,TRBJ2-1
CASSPSPDRAHYNEQFF,TRBD1,TRBV27,TRBJ2-1
CSVGTGDSFETQYF,TRBD1,TRBV29-1,TRBJ2-5
CANRQTEKSTNEKLFF,NA,TRBV6-4,TRBJ1-4
CAWDQRGSNQPQHF,NA,TRBV30,TRBJ1-5
CASRVQGTSTDTQYF,NA,TRBV2,TRBJ2-3
CASSLQGADSYGYTF,TRBD1,TRBV6-6,TRBJ1-2
CASRRTGTRTDTQYF,TRBD2,TRBV28,TRBJ2-3
CASSLARQGNEQYF,TRBD1,TRBV5-1,TRBJ2-7
CASSLGQRNTIYF,NA,TRBV11-2,TRBJ1-3
CASSQPTSIQYF,NA,TRBV3-1/TRBV3-2,TRBJ2-4
CASSMGVGQGRNTEAFF,TRBD1,TRBV19,TRBJ1-1
CASTLAGARTDTQYF,TRBD2,TRBV2,TRBJ2-3
CASSREASGGQETQYF,TRBD2,TRBV18,TRBJ2-5
CASSPQTGGGYEQFF,TRBD1,TRBV18,TRBJ2-1
CASSVQRNTDTQYF,NA,TRBV4-2,TRBJ2-3
CASSMDRAEAFF,TRBD1,TRBV7-9,TRBJ1-1
CASSIAGTSGQETQYF,TRBD2,TRBV19,TRBJ2-5
CASSSGTERVANEQFF,NA,TRBV27,TRBJ2-1
CASRAGTGGHQPQHF,TRBD1,TRBV6-5,TRBJ1-5